Each of the 23 T cell receptor beta chains below was sequenced from the same sample in a study of blood T cell repertoires in COVID-19. Using immunoSEQ multiplex PCR, the repertoire was profiled, and TCRdb retains in-frame clones only, with some absent. The profile shows 190,000 or so clones, 80% to 90% of them singletons. The source material was PBMCs or T cells enriched from blood (not recorded which). The source is a man aged 18 to 30 with acute COVID-19.

The chain joins TRBV7-9 to TRBJ2-7, with a tentative D call TRBD2 (6 bases). The CDR3 has 16 residues. The germline CDR1 and CDR2 sequences are SEHNR and FQNEAQ (reference sequence). V was trimmed by 1 base and J by 6 bases, leaving 19 bases between them. DNA for the CDR3: TGTGCCAGCAGCTTAGTTCGTTCGGAGGGGAAAGGCGAGCAGTACTTC. Translating it yields CASSLVRSEGKGEQYF. Combining the CDR3 with reference TRBV7-9 and TRBJ2-7 gives the whole variable domain DTGVSQNPRHKITKRGQNVTFRCDPISEHNRLYWYRQTLGQGPEFLTYFQNEAQLEKSRLLSDRFSAERPKGSFSTLEIQRTEQGDSAMYLCASSLVRSEGKGEQYFGPGTRLTVT.

The V call is TRBV11-3, the J call TRBJ2-5, with D uncertain. The CDR3 runs 14 residues. The V end lost 5 bases, the J end lost 1 base, and 11 bases lay between the germline ends. The germline V gene has CDR1 SGHNT and CDR2 YENEEA. CDR3 amino acids: CASSPDTFQETQYF. The CDR3 DNA reads TGTGCCAGCAGCCCTGACACCTTCCAAGAGACCCAGTACTTC.

This clone showed up just a few times. This sequence joins TRBV12-3 or TRBV12-4 and TRBJ1-5, with D perhaps matching TRBD1 (5 bases). Trimming took off 4 bases at V and 6 bases at J, with 10 bases between the two ends. This CDR3 comprises 13 residues. CDR3 nucleotide sequence: TGTGCCAGCAGTTGGGGCGGGGGTCAGCCCCAGCATTTT. It translates to CASSWGGGQPQHF.

This clone was seen just once. This chain joins TRBV21-1 and TRBJ2-7; the table's D gene call, TRBD1, was not cross checked with the DNA. TRBV21-1 is noted as a pseudogene. This CDR3 spans 15 amino acids. This CDR3 is CASSKGHTRDSPLTF. DNA of the CDR3: TGTGCCAGCAGCAAGGGCCACACCCGCGACAGCCCTCTTACCTTC.

The CDR3 region has the DNA TGTGCCAGCAGCCAGGGGAGGACTAGCGGGAGTACGCATGAGCAGTTCTTC. As protein: CASSQGRTSGSTHEQFF. This chain links TRBV3-1 (or the pseudogene TRBV3-2) with TRBJ2-1; TRBD2 matches 13 bases. CDR1 is LGHDT and CDR2 is YNNKEL in the germline V gene (reference sequence). This CDR3 has 17 amino acids. V was clipped by 3 bases and J by 8 bases; unmatched bases: 10.

With respect to this clone: At one end the junction does not follow the germline gene, possibly because of a read error. The chain carries TRBV7-7 and TRBJ2-2; a weak D match, TRBD2 (6 bases). Germline V gene lookup returns CDR1 SSHAT and CDR2 FNYEAQ (reference sequence). This CDR3 has 15 amino acids. Here the CDR3 reads CASSRGTAYTGELFF. In nucleotides, the CDR3 is TGTGCTAGCAGCCGTGGGACTGCTTACACCGGGGAGCTGTTTTTT.

The gene calls are TRBV14 and TRBJ2-5, with D perhaps TRBD2 (6 bases). The CDR3 consists of 15 residues. CDR1 and CDR2 from the germline V gene are SGHDN and FVKESK. The V gene lost 8 bases and the J gene lost 5 bases, with 21 bases spanning the gap. The CDR3 region has the DNA TGTGCCAGCTCCCCGGGACTTTACGAAGTGGAGACCCAGTACTTC. Protein product: CASSPGLYEVETQYF.

This chain uses TRBV5-1 with TRBJ2-7; D is perhaps TRBD2 (5 bases). CDR1 is SGHRS and CDR2 is YFSETQ in the germline V gene. Trimming stripped 0 bases from V and 3 bases from J, with 13 bases between. The CDR3 contains 15 residues. For the CDR3, the DNA is TGCGCCAGCAGCTTGGTTTCGGGAATCTACTACGAGCAGTACTTC. This codes for CASSLVSGIYYEQYF.

The chain employs TRBV7-3 and TRBJ2-7; the match to TRBD2 covers 7 bases. With 9 bases clipped from V and 4 bases from J, the junction kept 6 bases outside the gene matches. The CDR3 spans 12 residues. Germline V CDR1 and CDR2: SGHTA, FQGTGA. DNA for the CDR3: TGTGCCAGTGGAAGCGGGATTTACGAGCAGTACTTC. Protein product: CASGSGIYEQYF.

The chain uses TRBV6-2 or TRBV6-3 and TRBJ1-2, with 7 bases aligning to TRBD1. V lost 5 bases, J lost 4 bases, and 7 bases stayed unmatched. CDR3 length equals 14 residues. Germline CDR1 and CDR2: MNHEY and SVGEGT. CDR3 sequence: CASSSLSGGYGYTF. CDR3 in DNA: TGTGCCAGCAGTAGTCTCTCAGGGGGCTATGGCTACACCTTC.

This clone has only a few counts. The genes are TRBV3-1 (or the pseudogene TRBV3-2) and TRBJ1-1; a possible D gene is TRBD1 (5 bases). From germline, CDR1 is LGHDT and CDR2 YNNKEL (reference sequence). This CDR3 comprises 14 residues. The V and J ends lost 4 bases and 0 bases respectively, with 9 bases between them. The CDR3 coding sequence is TGTGCCAGCAGCCTTACGACAGTGAACACTGAAGCTTTCTTT. Protein: CASSLTTVNTEAFF.

The chain combines TRBV19 with TRBJ2-7, with D possibly matching TRBD1 (6 bases). CDR1 and CDR2 (germline): LNHDA, SQIVND (reference sequence). CDR3 size: 14 residues. Trimming left V 3 bases short and J 2 bases short, with 11 bases between. The DNA of the CDR3 is TGTGCCAGTAGTATCTCGGACAGCACCTACGAGCAGTACTTC. The encoded protein is CASSISDSTYEQYF. The whole variable domain, remainder taken from reference TRBV19 and TRBJ2-7, is DGGITQSPKYLFRKEGQNVTLSCEQNLNHDAMYWYRQDPGQGLRLIYYSQIVNDFQKGDIAEGYSVSREKKESFPLTVTSAQKNPTAFYLCASSISDSTYEQYFGPGTRLTVT.

The chain links TRBV5-1 to TRBJ1-1, with unresolved D. The CDR3 is made up of 15 amino acids. Trimming stripped 0 bases from V and 0 bases from J, with 9 bases between. CDR1 is SGHRS, CDR2 YFSETQ, per germline. The CDR3 loop is CASSLEDELNTEAFF. The CDR3 DNA follows: TGCGCCAGCAGCTTGGAAGATGAGCTGAACACTGAAGCTTTCTTT.

This clone came up once. V usage is TRBV27 and J usage is TRBJ1-1; TRBD1 aligns across 7 bases. Looked up from germline, CDR1 is MNHEY and CDR2 is SMNVEV (reference sequence). The CDR3 spans 14 residues. V was pared by 4 bases and J by 0 bases, with 2 bases of the junction left unmatched. The CDR3 DNA follows: TGTGCCAGCAGTTGGGACAGACTGAACACTGAAGCTTTCTTT. It yields the protein CASSWDRLNTEAFF.

The gene calls are TRBV19 and TRBJ1-1, with 9 bases that match TRBD1. The J segment lost 3 bases and the V segment lost 8 bases, leaving 13 bases of the junction unmatched. Per germline, CDR1 LNHDA and CDR2 SQIVND (reference sequence). CDR3 length: 16 amino acids. CDR3 coding DNA: TGTGCCAGTGGTCCCGGGACAGGGTATTTTCACACTGAAGCTTTCTTT. Translation: CASGPGTGYFHTEAFF.

This clone was counted a single time. The chain links TRBV5-1 to TRBJ1-2, with D perhaps TRBD1 (6 bases). V was trimmed by 1 base and J by 7 bases, leaving 8 bases between them. This CDR3 region has 12 residues. CDR1 is SGHRS and CDR2 is YFSETQ in the germline V gene. CDR3: CASSLTGLGYTF. Written as DNA, the CDR3 is TGCGCCAGCAGCTTGACAGGGCTTGGCTACACCTTC.

The V and J genes are TRBV6-5 and TRBJ2-1, with D tentatively TRBD2 (5 bases). The germline V gene encodes CDR1 MNHEY and CDR2 SVGAGI. The length of the CDR3 is 11 residues. Deletions cut 2 bases from V and 9 bases from J, with 5 bases between. CDR3 protein: CASSYGSEQFF. In DNA, the CDR3 is TGTGCCAGCAGTTACGGGAGTGAGCAGTTCTTC.

A note on this clone: Within the sample, other DNA sequences also encode this same CDR3. The chain is built from TRBV29-1 and TRBJ2-6; perhaps TRBD1 as D (6 bases). The CDR3 runs to 13 residues. Trimming left V 7 bases short and J 0 bases short, with 7 bases between. CDR1 is SQVTM and CDR2 is ANQGSEA in the germline V gene. DNA of the CDR3: TGCAGCGCACAGGGCTCTGGGGCCAACGTCCTGACTTTC. It specifies CSAQGSGANVLTF.

CDR3 protein: CASRAHPSRAGGLSSTDTQYF. The CDR3 DNA reads TGTGCCAGCAGAGCCCATCCATCCCGGGCGGGAGGACTTTCTAGCACAGATACGCAGTATTTT. The chain employs TRBV27 and TRBJ2-3, with 8 bases that match TRBD2. This CDR3 is built from 21 residues. Germline CDR1 is MNHEY and CDR2 is SMNVEV (reference sequence). After removal of 6 bases from V and 0 bases from J, the junction contained 23 bases not matched to a gene.

The CDR3 protein is CASSPSAVGEAFF. For the CDR3, the DNA is TGTGCCAGCTCTCCTTCAGCGGTGGGTGAAGCTTTCTTT. This chain links TRBV18 with TRBJ1-1; D unclear. Trimming removed 6 bases from V and 7 bases from J, with 15 bases in between. The CDR3 spans 13 residues. The germline V gene encodes CDR1 KGHSH and CDR2 LQKENI. The whole variable domain, remainder taken from reference TRBV18 and TRBJ1-1, is NAGVMQNPRHLVRRRGQEARLRCSPMKGHSHVYWYRQLPEEGLKFMVYLQKENIIDESGMPKERFSAEFPKEGPSILRIQQVVRGDSAAYFCASSPSAVGEAFFGQGTRLTVV.

The CDR3 DNA reads TGTGCCAGCAGACAGATACCCGGACAGGGGGCGGAGGGGTCGACAGATACGCAGTATTTT. It translates to CASRQIPGQGAEGSTDTQYF. This sequence joins TRBV28 and TRBJ2-3; 11 bases map to TRBD1. The CDR3 has 20 residues. Germline V gene data show CDR1 as MDHEN and CDR2 as SYDVKM. J was trimmed by 3 bases and V by 6 bases; bases with no gene match: 20.

This clone was picked up one time. The chain employs TRBV9 and TRBJ1-4, with a possible D match to TRBD1 (6 bases). Germline lookup yields CDR1 SGDLS and CDR2 YYNGEE. Trimming left V 0 bases short and J 6 bases short, with 9 bases between. CDR3 length: 14 amino acids. The CDR3: CASSVDEGDEKLFF. For the CDR3, the DNA is TGTGCCAGCAGCGTAGATGAGGGGGATGAAAAACTGTTTTTT.

The chain links TRBV7-2 to TRBJ2-2, with D perhaps matching TRBD1 (6 bases). V dropped 5 bases and J dropped 2 bases, with 12 bases sitting between them. The CDR3 runs 15 residues. Germline V gene data show CDR1 as SGHTA and CDR2 as FQGNSA. CDR3 loop: CASSPDSVNTGELFF. CDR3 coding DNA: TGTGCCAGCAGCCCGGACAGCGTAAACACCGGGGAGCTGTTTTTT.